Each of the 21 T cell receptor beta chains below was sequenced from the same sample in a study of T cells after posttransplantation cyclophosphamide. Controls had myeloablative marrow grafts with methotrexate and calcineurin inhibitor, sampled at 1 year. TCRdb's copy holds only in-frame clones and misses some; the assay was immunoSEQ multiplex PCR. Here the sample spans about 21,000 clones, 65% to 90% being singletons. The sequencing used PBMCs, collected around 350 days after allogeneic stem cell transplant with calcineurin inhibitor and methotrexate. These TCRs come from a female patient younger than 45 who received an allogeneic stem cell transplant from an unrelated donor, was CMV-positive, and had acute and chronic GVHD. Some T cells may arise from the graft donor.

This clone was observed a handful of times. CDR3 amino acids: CASSEGGSYNEQFF. CDR3 DNA sequence: TGTGCCAGCAGTGAAGGGGGCTCCTACAATGAGCAGTTCTTC. The rearrangement uses TRBV6-4 and TRBJ2-1, with D possibly matching TRBD1 (6 bases). The CDR3 sequence is 14 residues long. Germline V CDR1 and CDR2: MRHNA, SNTAGT. Trimming cost V 3 bases and J 0 bases, with 6 bases left between them.

The V gene is TRBV4-1, the J gene TRBJ2-2; a weak D match, TRBD2 (5 bases). CDR1 and CDR2 from the germline V gene are MGHRA and YSYEKL. The CDR3 is 14 residues long. V lost 4 bases and J lost 0, with 6 bases in between. CDR3 nucleotide sequence: TGCGCCAGCAGCCCCGGGACGAACACCGGGGAGCTGTTTTTT. Amino acid sequence: CASSPGTNTGELFF.

The table lists this clone with a count of one. V is TRBV28 and J is TRBJ2-5; 7 bases match TRBD1. V shed 6 bases and J 4 bases; nucleotides not matched to a gene: 14. The V gene's germline CDR1 is MDHEN and CDR2 SYDVKM. The CDR3 is 16 amino acids. This CDR3 is CASRPRTGRNLETQYF. CDR3 bases: TGTGCCAGCAGACCTAGGACAGGTCGTAACCTAGAGACCCAGTACTTC.

The chain couples TRBV6-1 to TRBJ2-7, with a weak D call TRBD2 (5 bases). The CDR3 spans 15 residues. Germline V CDR1 and CDR2: MNHNS, SASEGT. The ends were cut back, 4 bases at V and 6 bases at J, with 19 bases in the middle. The CDR3 DNA reads as TGTGCCAGCAGTGCCCTAATGAGGGCTACCCCCGAGCAGTACTTC. Translated, it gives CASSALMRATPEQYF.

The V call is TRBV5-4, the J call TRBJ1-2; D perhaps matches TRBD1 (6 bases). The germline V and J ends were trimmed by 3 bases and 2 bases, with 11 bases remaining between them. The germline V gene encodes CDR1 SGHNT and CDR2 YYREEE (reference sequence). This CDR3 has 14 residues. The CDR3 sequence is CASSWGRGNYGYTF. In DNA form, the CDR3 reads TGTGCCAGCAGCTGGGGGCGGGGGAACTATGGCTACACCTTC.

The chain is built from TRBV28 and TRBJ2-1; perhaps TRBD1 as D (5 bases). Germline assignment: CDR1 MDHEN and CDR2 SYDVKM. Trimming removed 8 bases from V and 0 bases from J, with 23 bases in between. The CDR3 has 18 amino acids. The CDR3 reads CASWSSQGIPRSYNEQFF. The CDR3 DNA reads TGTGCCAGCTGGTCAAGCCAGGGCATCCCGCGCTCCTACAATGAGCAGTTCTTC.

This rearrangement joins TRBV29-1 to TRBJ2-3, with D perhaps matching TRBD1 (6 bases). V was cut by 1 base and J by 5 bases, with 10 bases left in between. Per the germline V gene, CDR1 is SQVTM and CDR2 is ANQGSEA. CDR3 length: 13 amino acids. The CDR3 coding sequence is TGCAGCGTTGAAGTCATACAGGGAGATACGCAGTATTTT. Protein: CSVEVIQGDTQYF.

The chain recombines TRBV7-3 with TRBJ2-1; 13 bases match TRBD2. CDR3 length: 16 residues. Trimming cost V 5 bases and J 9 bases; bases outside gene matches: 10. Germline assignment: CDR1 SGHTA and CDR2 FQGTGA. The CDR3 sequence: CASSLRLAGGSGEQFF. The DNA of the CDR3 is TGTGCCAGCAGCCTCCGACTAGCGGGAGGATCGGGTGAGCAGTTCTTC. The entire variable domain, with the rest obtained from reference TRBV7-3 and TRBJ2-1, is as follows: GAGVSQTPSNKVTEKGKYVELRCDPISGHTALYWYRQSLGQGPEFLIYFQGTGAADDSGLPNDRFFAVRPEGSVSTLKIQRTERGDSAVYLCASSLRLAGGSGEQFFGPGTRLTVL.

The sample holds a few counts of this clone. The V gene is TRBV28, the J gene TRBJ2-7; D unclear. The CDR3 runs to 11 residues. The germline CDR1 and CDR2 sequences are MDHEN and SYDVKM. Trimming shortened V by 4 bases and J by 3 bases, and 4 bases separated the two germline ends. The DNA for the CDR3 is TGTGCCAGCAGTTGGAGCTACGAGCAGTACTTC. Translated: CASSWSYEQYF.

This clone has just one count. The chain links TRBV28 to TRBJ1-2, with D possibly TRBD1 on 6 matching bases. V was shortened by 3 bases and J by 4 bases, with 9 bases between the two germline ends. CDR3 length equals 13 residues. Per germline, CDR1 MDHEN and CDR2 SYDVKM. The CDR3, as DNA: TGTGCCAGCAGTTTTGAAGGGGGCTATGGCTACACCTTC. Its protein is CASSFEGGYGYTF.

This clone showed up just once. J is TRBJ1-4 and V is TRBV6-5; no clear D. The CDR3 has 12 amino acids. The germline V gene has CDR1 MNHEY and CDR2 SVGAGI. The CDR3 coding sequence is TGTGGAGCTGGTCGAGCTAATGAAAAACTGTTTTTT. Its protein product is CGAGRANEKLFF.

V is TRBV28 and J is TRBJ2-1; D may be TRBD2 (5 bases). The CDR3 loop spans 16 amino acids. Trimming stripped 7 bases from V and 4 bases from J, with 20 bases between. The germline V gene encodes CDR1 MDHEN and CDR2 SYDVKM. The CDR3 DNA follows: TGTGCCAGCAACCTCCCTACTCGGGATCCATACAATGAGCAGTTCTTC. Its translation is CASNLPTRDPYNEQFF. Full variable domain (missing parts from reference TRBV28 and TRBJ2-1): DVKVTQSSRYLVKRTGEKVFLECVQDMDHENMFWYRQDPGLGLRLIYFSYDVKMKEKGDIPEGYSVSREKKERFSLILESASTNQTSMYLCASNLPTRDPYNEQFFGPGTRLTVL.

The chain recombines TRBV7-3 with TRBJ2-7; 10 bases fit TRBD2. There are 15 residues in the CDR3. Germline assignment: CDR1 SGHTA and CDR2 FQGTGA. J lost 4 bases, V lost 2 bases, and 5 bases had no gene match. CDR3: CASSLASGSGYEQYF. DNA of the CDR3: TGTGCCAGCAGCTTAGCTAGCGGGAGCGGGTACGAGCAGTACTTC. The variable domain in full, completed from reference TRBV7-3 and TRBJ2-7, reads GAGVSQTPSNKVTEKGKYVELRCDPISGHTALYWYRQSLGQGPEFLIYFQGTGAADDSGLPNDRFFAVRPEGSVSTLKIQRTERGDSAVYLCASSLASGSGYEQYFGPGTRLTVT.

The rearrangement joins TRBV4-1 to TRBJ1-1; D gene uncertain. This CDR3 has 17 amino acids. Trimming removed 1 base at V and 3 bases at J, with 18 bases between. Germline V lookup: CDR1 MGHRA, CDR2 YSYEKL. The CDR3 is CASSQGRVGGKDTEAFF. CDR3 bases: TGCGCCAGCAGCCAAGGGAGGGTCGGAGGGAAGGACACTGAAGCTTTCTTT.

The chain links TRBV7-9 to TRBJ1-1; maybe TRBD1 (5 bases). The CDR3 spans 16 residues. V was clipped by 5 bases and J by 2 bases, with 18 bases between them. CDR1 is SEHNR and CDR2 is FQNEAQ in the germline V gene (reference sequence). The CDR3 reads CASSPLGGEVNTEAFF. The CDR3 nucleotides read TGTGCCAGCAGCCCACTGGGGGGGGAGGTAAACACTGAAGCTTTCTTT.

The rearrangement links TRBV6-1 to TRBJ2-7, with a tentative D call TRBD2 (5 bases). The CDR3 has 13 amino acids. Germline V gene lookup returns CDR1 MNHNS and CDR2 SASEGT. The V end lost 8 bases, the J end lost 6 bases, and 17 bases lay between the germline ends. The DNA of the CDR3 is TGTGCCAGCCTTAGAGAGGAAGGGAGCGAGCAGTACTTC. Its protein is CASLREEGSEQYF.

The chain combines TRBV6-6 with TRBJ2-3; 9 nucleotides align to TRBD2. Germline V lookup: CDR1 MNHNY, CDR2 SVGAGI (reference sequence). V lost 8 bases and J lost 2; bases outside the gene matches: 8. The length of the CDR3 is 15 residues. Here the CDR3 reads CASSRLAAYTDTQYF. CDR3 sequence (DNA): TGTGCCAGCTCACGACTAGCGGCATACACAGATACGCAGTATTTT.

This clone was recorded once. The chain combines TRBV6-5 with TRBJ2-7; the D is unclear. This CDR3 has 15 amino acids. The V gene's germline CDR1 is MNHEY and CDR2 SVGAGI. Trimming cost V 0 bases and J 3 bases, with 12 bases left between them. The CDR3: CASSYSPGDHYEQYF. For the CDR3, the DNA is TGTGCCAGCAGTTACTCCCCTGGAGATCACTACGAGCAGTACTTC.

The table lists this clone with a count of one. The V gene is TRBV18, the J gene TRBJ2-7; 10 positions agree with TRBD2. CDR1 and CDR2 from the germline V gene are KGHSH and LQKENI. Trimming cost V 5 bases and J 2 bases; bases outside gene matches: 15. CDR3 size: 18 residues. CDR3: CASSARGSGSGRAYEQYF. In nucleotides, the CDR3 is TGTGCCAGCTCAGCAAGGGGTAGCGGGAGCGGGAGGGCCTACGAGCAGTACTTC.

This chain uses TRBV30 with TRBJ1-1, with D unresolved. Deletions cut 3 bases from V and 11 bases from J, with 16 bases between. CDR1 GTSNPN and CDR2 SVGIG come from the germline V gene (reference sequence). The CDR3 loop spans 12 amino acids. The CDR3 loop reads CAWRPHTQSAFF. The CDR3 nucleotides read TGTGCCTGGAGGCCCCACACACAGTCTGCTTTCTTT. Supplemented by reference TRBV30 and TRBJ1-1, the full variable domain reads SQTIHQWPATLVQPVGSPLSLECTVEGTSNPNLYWYRQAAGRGLQLLFYSVGIGQISSEVPQNLSASRPQDRQFILSSKKLLLSDSGFYLCAWRPHTQSAFFGQGTRLTVV.

V and J are TRBV6-4 and TRBJ1-1; D remains unclear. This CDR3 has 13 amino acids. The germline V gene has CDR1 MRHNA and CDR2 SNTAGT. Trimming pared 2 bases from V and 4 bases from J, leaving 8 bases between. The CDR3 sequence: CASSDQEGTEAFF. CDR3 coding DNA: TGTGCCAGCAGTGACCAGGAGGGCACTGAAGCTTTCTTT.